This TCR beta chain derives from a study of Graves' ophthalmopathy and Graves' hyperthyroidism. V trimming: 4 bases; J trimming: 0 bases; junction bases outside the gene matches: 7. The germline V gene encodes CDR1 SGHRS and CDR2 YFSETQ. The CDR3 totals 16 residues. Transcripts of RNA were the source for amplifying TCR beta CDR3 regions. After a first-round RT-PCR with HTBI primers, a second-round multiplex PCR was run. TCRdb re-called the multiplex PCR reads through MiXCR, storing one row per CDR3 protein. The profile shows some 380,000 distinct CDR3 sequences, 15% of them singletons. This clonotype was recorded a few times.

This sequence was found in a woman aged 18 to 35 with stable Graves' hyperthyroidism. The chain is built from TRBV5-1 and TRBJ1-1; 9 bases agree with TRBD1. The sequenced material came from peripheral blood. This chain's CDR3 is CASSPFGTGMNTEAFF. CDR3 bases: TGCGCCAGCAGCCCGTTCGGGACAGGGATGAACACTGAAGCTTTCTTT.